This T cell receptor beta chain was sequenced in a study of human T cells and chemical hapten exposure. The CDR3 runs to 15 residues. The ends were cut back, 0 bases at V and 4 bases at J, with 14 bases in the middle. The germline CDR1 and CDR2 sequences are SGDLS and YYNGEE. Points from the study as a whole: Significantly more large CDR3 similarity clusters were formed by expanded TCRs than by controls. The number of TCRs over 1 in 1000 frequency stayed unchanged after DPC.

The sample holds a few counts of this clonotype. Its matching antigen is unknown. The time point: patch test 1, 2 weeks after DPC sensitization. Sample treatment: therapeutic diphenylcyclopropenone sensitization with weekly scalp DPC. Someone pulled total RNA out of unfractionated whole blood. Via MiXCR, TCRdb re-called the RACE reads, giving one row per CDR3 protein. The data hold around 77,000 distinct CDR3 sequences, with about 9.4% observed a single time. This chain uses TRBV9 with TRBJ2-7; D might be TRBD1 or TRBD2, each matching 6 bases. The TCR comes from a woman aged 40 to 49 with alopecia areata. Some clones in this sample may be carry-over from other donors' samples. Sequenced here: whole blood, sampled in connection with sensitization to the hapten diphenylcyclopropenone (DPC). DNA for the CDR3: TGTGCCAGCAGCGTAGGGGGGGCGAGCGGATACGAGCAGTACTTC. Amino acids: CASSVGGASGYEQYF.